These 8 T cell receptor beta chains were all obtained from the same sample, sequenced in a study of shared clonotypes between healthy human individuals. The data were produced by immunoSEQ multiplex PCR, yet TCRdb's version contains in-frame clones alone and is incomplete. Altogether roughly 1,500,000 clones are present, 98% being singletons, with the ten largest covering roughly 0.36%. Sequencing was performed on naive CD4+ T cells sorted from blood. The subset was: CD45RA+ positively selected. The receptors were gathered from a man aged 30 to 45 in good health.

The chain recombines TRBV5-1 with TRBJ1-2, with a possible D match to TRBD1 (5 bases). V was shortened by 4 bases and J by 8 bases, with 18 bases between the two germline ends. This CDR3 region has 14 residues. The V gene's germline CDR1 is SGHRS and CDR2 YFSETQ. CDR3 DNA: TGCGCCAGCAGCCGAGAGCCCTCAGGGTTGGGCTACACCTTC. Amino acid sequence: CASSREPSGLGYTF.

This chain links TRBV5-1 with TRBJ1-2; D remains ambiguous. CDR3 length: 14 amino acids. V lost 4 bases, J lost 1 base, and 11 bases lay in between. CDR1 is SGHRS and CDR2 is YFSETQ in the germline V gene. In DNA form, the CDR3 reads TGCGCCAGCAGCGCTGGCTCGGGTAACTATGGCTACACCTTC. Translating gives CASSAGSGNYGYTF.

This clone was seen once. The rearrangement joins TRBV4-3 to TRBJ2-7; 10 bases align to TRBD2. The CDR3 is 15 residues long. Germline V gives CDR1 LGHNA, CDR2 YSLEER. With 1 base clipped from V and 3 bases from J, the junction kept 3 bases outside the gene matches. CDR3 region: CASSQAASGGYEQYF. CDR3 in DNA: TGCGCCAGCAGCCAAGCGGCTAGCGGGGGCTACGAGCAGTACTTC.

CDR3 residues: CASSLPRKGRNTGELFF. The DNA of the CDR3 is TGTGCCAGCAGCCTGCCGAGGAAGGGCCGGAACACCGGGGAGCTGTTTTTT. The chain joins TRBV5-4 to TRBJ2-2, with D unclear. This CDR3 spans 17 amino acids. CDR1 is SGHNT, CDR2 YYREEE, per germline (reference sequence). V shed 4 bases and J shed 1 base, with 17 bases lying between them.

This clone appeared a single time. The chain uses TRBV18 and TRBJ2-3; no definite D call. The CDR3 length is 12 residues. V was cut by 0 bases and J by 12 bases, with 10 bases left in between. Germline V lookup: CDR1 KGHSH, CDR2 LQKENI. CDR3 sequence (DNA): TGTGCCAGCTCACCACCTATAATGAACCAGTATTTT. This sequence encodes CASSPPIMNQYF.

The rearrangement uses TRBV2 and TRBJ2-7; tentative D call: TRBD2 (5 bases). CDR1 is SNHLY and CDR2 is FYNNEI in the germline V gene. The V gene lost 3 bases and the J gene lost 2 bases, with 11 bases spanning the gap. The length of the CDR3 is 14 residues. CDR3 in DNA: TGTGCCAGCAGTGATAGCGCGCAAACCTACGAGCAGTACTTC. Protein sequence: CASSDSAQTYEQYF.

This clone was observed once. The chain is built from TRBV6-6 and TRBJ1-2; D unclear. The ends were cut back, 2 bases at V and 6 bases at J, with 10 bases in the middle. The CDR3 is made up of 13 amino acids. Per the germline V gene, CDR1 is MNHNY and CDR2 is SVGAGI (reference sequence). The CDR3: CASSYDLGNGYTF. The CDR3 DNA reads TGTGCCAGCAGTTACGACTTAGGGAATGGCTACACCTTC.

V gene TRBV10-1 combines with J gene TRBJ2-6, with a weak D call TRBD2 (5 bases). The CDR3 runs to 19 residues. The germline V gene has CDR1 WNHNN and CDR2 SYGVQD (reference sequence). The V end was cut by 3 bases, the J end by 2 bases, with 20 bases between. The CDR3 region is CASSDFRGSAHPGANVLTF. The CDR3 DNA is TGCGCCAGCAGTGATTTTCGGGGATCGGCCCACCCTGGGGCCAACGTCCTGACTTTC.